These 18 T cell receptor beta chains were all obtained from the same sample, sequenced in a study of shared clonotypes between healthy human individuals. Clones were sequenced by immunoSEQ multiplex PCR, and TCRdb holds only the in-frame ones, with some missing. The profile shows roughly 850,000 clones, roughly 96% of them singletons. CD45RO-negative, CCR7-selected cells formed the naive CD8 fraction, which excluded terminally differentiated effector memory CD45RA+ cells. Sequenced sample: naive CD8+ T cells sorted from blood. These receptor sequences come from a man aged 30 to 39 in good health.

The chain employs TRBV7-3 and TRBJ2-5; D ambiguous. Germline CDR1 is SGHTA and CDR2 is FQGTGA. The CDR3 is 10 amino acids. The V end lost 11 bases, the J end lost 7 bases, and 11 bases lay between the germline ends. Here the CDR3 DNA reads TGTGCCGCATTGAATCCGACCCAGTACTTC. The encoded protein is CAALNPTQYF.

This chain links TRBV9 with TRBJ1-1; D not resolved. CDR3 length: 15 amino acids. Germline CDR1 SGDLS, CDR2 YYNGEE. With 0 bases removed from V and 1 base from J, the gap between germline ends came to 10 bases. This chain's CDR3 is CASSVGGLGNTEAFF. The CDR3 DNA reads TGTGCCAGCAGCGTAGGTGGCTTGGGGAACACTGAAGCTTTCTTT.

This clone was detected only once. The chain has TRBV11-2 and TRBJ2-7; 10 positions agree with TRBD1. CDR1 is SGHAT and CDR2 is FQNNGV in the germline V gene. J lost 2 bases, V lost 1 base, and 5 bases had no gene match. The CDR3 is 16 amino acids. CDR3 nucleotide sequence: TGTGCCAGCAGCTTAGTGGGGACAGGGGTTGCCTACGAGCAGTACTTC. It translates to CASSLVGTGVAYEQYF.

This rearrangement joins TRBV27 to TRBJ2-5; either TRBD1 or TRBD2 may fit D (5 bases each). The CDR3 runs to 16 residues. Germline-derived CDR1 and CDR2 are MNHEY and SMNVEV (reference sequence). V was trimmed by 2 bases and J by 2 bases, leaving 15 bases between them. CDR3 loop: CASSLLGDLTQETQYF. The CDR3 bases are TGTGCCAGCAGTTTACTGGGGGATCTGACACAAGAGACCCAGTACTTC.

V gene TRBV30 combines with J gene TRBJ2-2, with 15 bases identical to TRBD2. From germline, CDR1 is GTSNPN and CDR2 SVGIG (reference sequence). This CDR3 comprises 17 residues. With V trimmed by 3 bases and J by 3 bases, 5 bases remained unmatched. In nucleotides, the CDR3 is TGTGCCTGGAGGGGACTAGCGGGAGGAGCGGACACCGGGGAGCTGTTTTTT. Its protein is CAWRGLAGGADTGELFF.

The chain has TRBV11-2 and TRBJ2-2; a possible D gene is TRBD1 (5 bases). From germline, CDR1 is SGHAT and CDR2 FQNNGV. CDR3 length equals 14 residues. Deletions cut 3 bases from V and 4 bases from J, with 9 bases between. The CDR3 protein is CASSFIRVTGELFF. The DNA for the CDR3 is TGTGCCAGCAGCTTTATCAGGGTCACCGGGGAGCTGTTTTTT.

The chain is built from TRBV4-1 and TRBJ2-5; TRBD1 matches at 9 bases. The CDR3 contains 13 residues. V was pared by 3 bases and J by 7 bases, with 3 bases of the junction left unmatched. CDR1 MGHRA and CDR2 YSYEKL come from the germline V gene. The CDR3 sequence: CASSQGQGRTQYF. The CDR3 DNA reads as TGCGCCAGCAGCCAGGGACAGGGACGGACCCAGTACTTC.

The chain employs TRBV19 and TRBJ2-1; D might be TRBD1 or TRBD2, each matching 7 bases. Trimming took off 3 bases at V and 0 bases at J, with 12 bases between the two ends. CDR3 length: 16 amino acids. Germline V CDR1 and CDR2: LNHDA, SQIVND (reference sequence). CDR3 loop: CASSMGGTVSYNEQFF. The CDR3, as DNA: TGTGCCAGTAGTATGGGGGGGACAGTCTCCTACAATGAGCAGTTCTTC. The full variable domain, rest sourced from reference TRBV19 and TRBJ2-1, is DGGITQSPKYLFRKEGQNVTLSCEQNLNHDAMYWYRQDPGQGLRLIYYSQIVNDFQKGDIAEGYSVSREKKESFPLTVTSAQKNPTAFYLCASSMGGTVSYNEQFFGPGTRLTVL.

The chain combines TRBV7-9 with TRBJ2-2, with 7 bases matching TRBD2. This CDR3 is 16 amino acids long. Losses at the gene ends were 5 bases for V and 4 bases for J; bases not matched to a gene: 10. Germline V gene lookup returns CDR1 SEHNR and CDR2 FQNEAQ (reference sequence). Here the CDR3 DNA reads TGTGCCAGCAGCCCGGACCCTAGCGGAGTCACCGGGGAGCTGTTTTTT. It encodes CASSPDPSGVTGELFF.

This chain links TRBV29-1 with TRBJ1-1; D gene uncertain. Germline-derived CDR1 and CDR2 are SQVTM and ANQGSEA. This CDR3 has 13 residues. The V end lost 4 bases, the J end lost 1 base, and 10 bases lay between the germline ends. In nucleotides, the CDR3 is TGCAGCGTTGTCGCGCGATCGAACACTGAAGCTTTCTTT. Encoded protein: CSVVARSNTEAFF.

V is TRBV6-6 and J is TRBJ1-1; D is perhaps TRBD1 (5 bases). Trimming took off 8 bases at V and 0 bases at J, with 13 bases between the two ends. There are 14 residues in the CDR3. In germline, CDR1 is MNHNY, CDR2 SVGAGI (reference sequence). Here the CDR3 DNA reads TGTGCCAGCGCCCGGGCCAGGGTGAACACTGAAGCTTTCTTT. Protein sequence: CASARARVNTEAFF.

The chain joins TRBV5-4 to TRBJ2-2; 7 bases fit TRBD2. J was trimmed by 0 bases and V by 7 bases; bases with no gene match: 12. This CDR3 has 17 residues. Germline CDR1 is SGHNT and CDR2 is YYREEE (reference sequence). CDR3 sequence reads: CASGPGGGGANTGELFF. DNA of the CDR3: TGTGCCAGCGGACCCGGTGGGGGGGGTGCGAACACCGGGGAGCTGTTTTTT.

V is TRBV7-9 and J is TRBJ2-7, with 8 bases fitting TRBD1. The germline V gene has CDR1 SEHNR and CDR2 FQNEAQ (reference sequence). The CDR3 runs to 14 residues. V dropped 3 bases and J dropped 3; count of bases not matched to a gene: 4. The DNA for the CDR3 is TGTGCCAGCAGCTTTGCGGGACAGGTCTACGAGCAGTACTTC. Translated: CASSFAGQVYEQYF.

The chain combines TRBV27 with TRBJ2-4; 10 bases align to TRBD2. Germline lookup yields CDR1 MNHEY and CDR2 SMNVEV (reference sequence). The CDR3 length is 17 residues. The junction had 8 bases not matched to a gene; V was cut back by 5 bases and J by 1 base. The CDR3 loop reads CASSTLTSGPAKNIQYF. The CDR3 DNA reads as TGTGCCAGCAGTACGCTGACTAGCGGGCCTGCCAAAAACATTCAGTACTTC.

Concerning this clone itself: Other DNA sequences in the same sample also yield this CDR3. V usage is TRBV5-1 and J usage is TRBJ2-1; D gene unclear. V lost 0 bases to trimming and J lost 7 bases, with 5 bases between them. The CDR3 has 12 residues. Germline values: CDR1 SGHRS, CDR2 YFSETQ. Here the CDR3 DNA reads TGCGCCAGCAGCTTGGAGTCAAATGAGCAGTTCTTC. Its translation: CASSLESNEQFF.

This chain connects TRBV7-6 to TRBJ2-1, with D hard to call. The CDR3 is made up of 14 amino acids. Trimming removed 5 bases from V and 10 bases from J, with 18 bases in between. Germline CDR1 and CDR2: SGHVS and FNYEAQ. CDR3 coding DNA: TGTGCCAGCAGCGTTAGTGACTCGCCGATAGAGCAGTTCTTC. Its translation is CASSVSDSPIEQFF.

This clone was picked up one time. This sequence joins TRBV4-3 and TRBJ1-1; the match to TRBD1 covers 10 bases. CDR1 LGHNA and CDR2 YSLEER come from the germline V gene. This CDR3 contains 16 residues. Trimming cost V 0 bases and J 4 bases; bases outside gene matches: 5. The CDR3 DNA reads as TGCGCCAGCAGCCAAGATCATCGGACAGGGGGCACTGAAGCTTTCTTT. Residues: CASSQDHRTGGTEAFF.

The chain combines TRBV7-2 with TRBJ2-3, with D possibly being TRBD2 (5 bases). V dropped 3 bases and J dropped 6 bases, with 10 bases sitting between them. CDR3 length: 13 residues. The germline CDR1 and CDR2 sequences are SGHTA and FQGNSA. DNA of the CDR3: TGTGCCAGCAGCTTCGAAGCGGTCGATACGCAGTATTTT. Its protein product is CASSFEAVDTQYF.